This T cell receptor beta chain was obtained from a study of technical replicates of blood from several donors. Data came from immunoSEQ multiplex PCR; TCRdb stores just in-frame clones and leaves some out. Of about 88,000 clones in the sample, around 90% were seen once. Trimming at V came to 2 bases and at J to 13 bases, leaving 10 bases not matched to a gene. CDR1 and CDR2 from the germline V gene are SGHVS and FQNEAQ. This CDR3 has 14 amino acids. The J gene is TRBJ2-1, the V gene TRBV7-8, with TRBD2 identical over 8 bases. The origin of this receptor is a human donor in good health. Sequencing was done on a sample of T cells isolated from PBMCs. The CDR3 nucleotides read TGTGCCAGCAGCTTAAATCCGGGACTAGGGGTTCAGTTCTTC. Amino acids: CASSLNPGLGVQFF.